These 26 T cell receptor beta chains were all obtained from the same sample, sequenced in a study of blood T cell repertoires in COVID-19. Here immunoSEQ multiplex PCR was the method, and the copy in TCRdb shows in-frame clones only, minus some. This sample has approximately 66,000 clones, with approximately 91% found just once. The sequencing input was peripheral blood. All receptors derive from a woman aged 45 to 65 with active or convalescent COVID-19.

The gene calls are TRBV5-4 and TRBJ2-3; 11 nucleotides align to TRBD2. The length of the CDR3 is 16 residues. In germline, CDR1 is SGHNT, CDR2 YYREEE (reference sequence). V trimming: 1 base; J trimming: 3 bases; junction bases outside the gene matches: 4. In DNA, the CDR3 is TGTGCCAGCAGCTTGATAGCGGGAGGGCCGACAGATACGCAGTATTTT. Its translation is CASSLIAGGPTDTQYF. Variable domain in full (rest from reference TRBV5-4 and TRBJ2-3): ETGVTQSPTHLIKTRGQQVTLRCSSQSGHNTVSWYQQALGQGPQFIFQYYREEENGRGNFPPRFSGLQFPNYSSELNVNALELDDSALYLCASSLIAGGPTDTQYFGPGTRLTVL.

J is TRBJ2-7 and V is TRBV30; weak D call: TRBD2 (7 bases). Germline V gene data show CDR1 as GTSNPN and CDR2 as SVGIG (reference sequence). The length of the CDR3 is 15 residues. V lost 0 bases to trimming and J lost 0 bases, with 12 bases between them. CDR3 sequence (DNA): TGTGCCTGGAGTGTCCGGGGGGCGAGCTCCTACGAGCAGTACTTC. This encodes CAWSVRGASSYEQYF.

In regard to this clone: Relative to the germline gene, one junction end is altered; a read error may explain this. J is TRBJ1-2 and V is TRBV5-1, with D uncertain. The CDR3 covers 12 residues. The germline V gene encodes CDR1 SGHRS and CDR2 YFSETQ. This CDR3 reads CASSLKGDTPLF. The CDR3 nucleotides read TGCGCCAGCAGCTTGAAGGGAGACACACCCCTCTTC.

The chain carries TRBV6-5 and TRBJ1-2; D might be TRBD1 (6 bases). With 4 bases removed from V and 5 bases from J, the gap between germline ends came to 14 bases. CDR1 MNHEY and CDR2 SVGAGI come from the germline V gene. This CDR3 spans 14 amino acids. The CDR3 sequence: CASSSLDRPYGYTF. The CDR3 DNA reads as TGTGCCAGCAGTTCCCTGGACAGACCTTATGGCTACACCTTC.

The V call is TRBV12-3 or TRBV12-4, the J call TRBJ1-2; no clear D gene. Trimming took off 1 base at V and 6 bases at J, with 9 bases between the two ends. The CDR3 covers 13 residues. The CDR3 bases are TGTGCCAGCAGTTTAGGACGGGAGGATGGCTACACCTTC. It is translated as CASSLGREDGYTF.

The chain recombines TRBV14 with TRBJ2-1; D possibly corresponds to TRBD2 (6 bases). CDR1 SGHDN and CDR2 FVKESK come from the germline V gene. V gave up 0 bases and J gave up 10 bases, with 22 bases separating them. The CDR3 is 17 residues long. DNA of the CDR3: TGTGCCAGCAGCCAAGAAACGGGCACTAGCCGGCTTTGGGAGCAGTTCTTC. Translating gives CASSQETGTSRLWEQFF.

The rearrangement uses TRBV19 and TRBJ2-5; 9 bases match TRBD1. The ends lost 6 bases at V and 2 bases at J; junction bases unmatched: 7. Germline loops: CDR1 LNHDA, CDR2 SQIVND (reference sequence). The CDR3 totals 15 residues. The CDR3 nucleotides are TGTGCCAGTAGGGGGACAGGGACTACTCAAGAGACCCAGTACTTC. Its translation: CASRGTGTTQETQYF.

The chain uses TRBV6-5 and TRBJ1-1; possible D gene TRBD1, 5 bases. CDR1 MNHEY and CDR2 SVGAGI come from the germline V gene. V was cut by 5 bases and J by 6 bases, with 13 bases left in between. The CDR3 runs 13 residues. CDR3 protein: CASSTQGMAEAFF. The DNA of the CDR3 is TGTGCCAGCAGTACTCAGGGTATGGCTGAAGCTTTCTTT.

The CDR3 reads CASGNRGRTEAFF. The CDR3 DNA sequence: TGTGCCAGTGGCAACAGGGGGCGAACTGAAGCTTTCTTT. The chain employs TRBV19 and TRBJ1-1, with 9 bases fitting TRBD1. CDR3 length: 13 residues. Germline CDR1 reads LNHDA; CDR2 reads SQIVND (reference sequence). Trimming at V came to 8 bases and at J to 5 bases, leaving 6 bases not matched to a gene.

This chain connects TRBV29-1 to TRBJ1-2; TRBD1 matches 7 bases. The germline V gene has CDR1 SQVTM and CDR2 ANQGSEA. The CDR3 sequence is 14 residues long. The ends lost 5 bases at V and 0 bases at J; junction bases unmatched: 6. This CDR3 reads CSVWTGRSNYGYTF. The CDR3 DNA is TGCAGCGTTTGGACAGGCCGCTCTAACTATGGCTACACCTTC.

V and J are TRBV6-5 and TRBJ2-2, with 8 bases matching TRBD1. CDR1 is MNHEY, CDR2 SVGAGI, per germline. The V gene end was trimmed by 8 bases and the J gene end by 1 base; junction bases not matched to a gene: 6. The CDR3 length is 15 residues. The CDR3 loop is CASPVGTGNTGELFF. CDR3 nucleotide sequence: TGTGCCAGCCCCGTCGGGACAGGGAACACCGGGGAGCTGTTTTTT.

The chain couples TRBV7-3 to TRBJ2-1; TRBD2 aligns across 10 bases. The germline V gene has CDR1 SGHTA and CDR2 FQGTGA. The CDR3 spans 16 residues. V lost 0 bases and J lost 8; bases outside the gene matches: 7. The CDR3 bases are TGTGCCAGCAGCTTAACGGCCCTAGCGGGAGTAGATGAGCAGTTCTTC. Encoded protein: CASSLTALAGVDEQFF.

The chain recombines TRBV7-2 with TRBJ1-5, with 11 bases that match TRBD1. The CDR3 loop spans 18 amino acids. Germline lookup yields CDR1 SGHTA and CDR2 FQGNSA. V shed 4 bases and J 5 bases; nucleotides not matched to a gene: 13. In DNA form, the CDR3 reads TGTGCCAGCAGCTCCGGCTCACCGGGACAGGGGGGATATCAGCCCCAGCATTTT. This translates into CASSSGSPGQGGYQPQHF.

The rearrangement uses TRBV18 and TRBJ2-7, with 9 bases aligning to TRBD1. This CDR3 has 17 residues. With V trimmed by 3 bases and J by 9 bases, 18 bases remained unmatched. Germline CDR1 KGHSH, CDR2 LQKENI. The CDR3 is CASSPALGADRGAAQYF. The CDR3 nucleotides read TGTGCCAGCTCACCGGCGTTGGGGGCGGACAGGGGTGCGGCGCAGTACTTC.

The V call is TRBV7-9, the J call TRBJ1-6, with TRBD1 as a possible D gene (5 bases). Trimming left V 1 base short and J 10 bases short, with 8 bases between. This CDR3 comprises 13 residues. Germline V lookup: CDR1 SEHNR, CDR2 FQNEAQ (reference sequence). The DNA for the CDR3 is TGTGCCAGCAGCTTAGAAGGGGCCTCACCCCTCCACTTT. Protein: CASSLEGASPLHF.

The chain combines TRBV2 with TRBJ1-2, with 7 nucleotides matching TRBD1. The germline gives CDR1 SNHLY, CDR2 FYNNEI. CDR3 length equals 15 residues. Trimming at V came to 0 bases and at J to 2 bases, leaving 3 bases not matched to a gene. The CDR3 spells CASSEATGWNYGYTF. CDR3 coding DNA: TGTGCCAGCAGTGAAGCGACAGGGTGGAACTATGGCTACACCTTC.

The chain has TRBV5-4 and TRBJ2-7; 7 bases align to TRBD2. The J segment lost 0 bases and the V segment lost 4 bases, leaving 7 bases of the junction unmatched. Germline V CDR1 and CDR2: SGHNT, YYREEE (reference sequence). The CDR3 totals 15 residues. CDR3 residues: CASSPMGGSSYEQYF. In nucleotides, the CDR3 is TGTGCCAGCAGCCCCATGGGCGGGAGCTCCTACGAGCAGTACTTC.

The chain employs TRBV5-1 and TRBJ2-2; 7 nucleotides match TRBD2. The CDR3 contains 16 residues. Per the germline V gene, CDR1 is SGHRS and CDR2 is YFSETQ. V gave up 2 bases and J gave up 0 bases; unmatched junction bases: 4. CDR3 amino acids: CASSFGAGANTGELFF. The DNA for the CDR3 is TGCGCCAGCAGCTTTGGGGCGGGAGCGAACACCGGGGAGCTGTTTTTT.

The chain is built from TRBV5-1 and TRBJ1-2, with D uncertain. CDR3 size: 12 residues. CDR1 SGHRS and CDR2 YFSETQ come from the germline V gene. Trimming removed 0 bases from V and 4 bases from J, with 4 bases in between. The DNA of the CDR3 is TGCGCCAGCAGCTTGGGGCCCTATGGCTACACCTTC. Translating gives CASSLGPYGYTF. The full variable domain, its missing parts supplied by reference TRBV5-1 and TRBJ1-2, is KAGVTQTPRYLIKTRGQQVTLSCSPISGHRSVSWYQQTPGQGLQFLFEYFSETQRNKGNFPGRFSGRQFSNSRSEMNVSTLELGDSALYLCASSLGPYGYTFGSGTRLTVV.

J is TRBJ1-2 and V is TRBV6-6, with D possibly matching TRBD1 (5 bases). The germline V gene encodes CDR1 MNHNY and CDR2 SVGAGI (reference sequence). This CDR3 is built from 13 residues. V shed 5 bases and J shed 5 bases, with 12 bases lying between them. The CDR3: CASSPVGGYGYTF. The DNA of the CDR3 is TGTGCCAGCAGTCCCGTTGGGGGGTATGGCTACACCTTC.

This clone is deemed medium-sized. The V call is TRBV3-1 (or the pseudogene TRBV3-2), the J call TRBJ1-2; D is unclear. In germline, CDR1 is LGHDT, CDR2 YNNKEL (reference sequence). The CDR3 extends over 15 amino acids. With 3 bases removed from V and 4 bases from J, the gap between germline ends came to 15 bases. The CDR3 protein is CASSHLAGNVYGYTF. DNA of the CDR3: TGTGCCAGCAGCCACCTAGCGGGGAACGTCTATGGCTACACCTTC.

The genes are TRBV27 and TRBJ2-7; tentative D call: TRBD1 (5 bases). The CDR3 extends over 14 amino acids. V gave up 0 bases and J gave up 2 bases, with 8 bases separating them. From germline, CDR1 is MNHEY and CDR2 SMNVEV (reference sequence). The CDR3: CASSLSWTTYEQYF. CDR3 DNA sequence: TGTGCCAGCAGTTTATCCTGGACAACCTACGAGCAGTACTTC.

This clone was seen once. The chain combines TRBV9 with TRBJ1-1, with TRBD1 identical over 8 bases. The trim removed 3 bases at V and 6 bases at J, leaving 7 bases unmatched. The CDR3 runs 14 residues. From germline, CDR1 is SGDLS and CDR2 YYNGEE. The chain's CDR3 is CASSATGGRAEAFF. DNA for the CDR3: TGTGCCAGCAGCGCCACAGGGGGAAGGGCTGAAGCTTTCTTT.

The CDR3 sequence is CASSLSSGGNNEQFF. The CDR3 coding sequence is TGTGCCAGCAGTTTATCTAGCGGGGGTAACAATGAGCAGTTCTTC. J is TRBJ2-1 and V is TRBV27; the match to TRBD2 covers 9 bases. CDR3 length: 15 amino acids. The V gene's germline CDR1 is MNHEY and CDR2 SMNVEV (reference sequence). V trimming: 0 bases; J trimming: 5 bases; junction bases outside the gene matches: 2.

This rearrangement joins TRBV4-2 to TRBJ2-7; a weak D match, TRBD1 (6 bases). V was trimmed by 3 bases and J by 3 bases, leaving 21 bases between them. The germline gives CDR1 LGHNA, CDR2 YNFKEQ. CDR3 length: 17 amino acids. CDR3 protein: CASSHGEYRETYYEQYF. In nucleotides, the CDR3 is TGTGCCAGCAGCCACGGTGAGTACAGGGAAACCTACTACGAGCAGTACTTC.

This clone has more than one count but fewer than ten. This chain links TRBV10-3 with TRBJ1-6; possibly TRBD1 for D (6 bases). The CDR3 covers 14 residues. Germline CDR1 reads ENHRY; CDR2 reads SYGVKD. V was pared by 3 bases and J by 9 bases, with 12 bases between. This chain's CDR3 is CAISEGGLLSPLHF. The CDR3 DNA follows: TGTGCCATCAGTGAAGGGGGTTTACTTTCACCCCTCCACTTT.